These 21 T cell receptor beta chains came from one sample sequenced in a study of shared clonotypes between healthy human individuals. The method was immunoSEQ multiplex PCR; TCRdb's version includes in-frame clones alone and lacks a portion of them. This repertoire shows under 1,100,000 clones, approximately 76% found once; its top ten account for about 1.4%. Specimen: memory CD4+ T cells sorted from blood. Specified subset: CD45RA-negative fraction. The receptors shown here come from a man between 18 and 35 years old in good health.

The chain carries TRBV9 and TRBJ1-6; D not certain. CDR1 SGDLS and CDR2 YYNGEE come from the germline V gene. The CDR3 has 12 residues. Trimming left V 2 bases short and J 15 bases short, with 12 bases between. This CDR3 reads CASSVAGKDLHF. The DNA of the CDR3 is TGTGCCAGCAGCGTCGCGGGGAAGGACCTCCACTTT. The entire variable domain, with the rest obtained from reference TRBV9 and TRBJ1-6, is as follows: DSGVTQTPKHLITATGQRVTLRCSPRSGDLSVYWYQQSLDQGLQFLIQYYNGEERAKGNILERFSAQQFPDLHSELNLSSLELGDSALYFCASSVAGKDLHFGNGTRLTVT.

The rearrangement joins TRBV7-6 to TRBJ2-1; 15 nucleotides match TRBD2. The CDR3 extends over 15 amino acids. The germline V gene has CDR1 SGHVS and CDR2 FNYEAQ. Unmatched junction bases numbered 2, after V lost 4 bases and J lost 7 bases. CDR3 nucleotide sequence: TGTGCCAGCAGCTCAGGGACTAGCGGGGGGAATGAGCAGTTCTTC. It translates to CASSSGTSGGNEQFF.

The CDR3 DNA follows: TGTGCCAGCAGCGCCGGGACTAGCGGGACCGGGGAGCTGTTTTTT. It translates to CASSAGTSGTGELFF. The chain joins TRBV5-5 to TRBJ2-2, with TRBD2 identical over 12 bases. V lost 4 bases and J lost 5; bases outside the gene matches: 3. CDR1 SGHKS and CDR2 YYEKEE come from the germline V gene (reference sequence). This CDR3 region has 15 residues.

The chain combines TRBV5-4 with TRBJ2-2; perhaps TRBD2 as D (6 bases). Trimming cost V 0 bases and J 4 bases, with 10 bases left between them. CDR1 and CDR2 (germline): SGHNT, YYREEE (reference sequence). The CDR3 is 15 amino acids. The CDR3 spells CASSLGGDSTGELFF. In DNA, the CDR3 is TGTGCCAGCAGCTTGGGGGGGGACTCCACCGGGGAGCTGTTTTTT. The full variable domain, rest sourced from reference TRBV5-4 and TRBJ2-2, is ETGVTQSPTHLIKTRGQQVTLRCSSQSGHNTVSWYQQALGQGPQFIFQYYREEENGRGNFPPRFSGLQFPNYSSELNVNALELDDSALYLCASSLGGDSTGELFFGEGSRLTVL.

The chain couples TRBV9 to TRBJ2-1, with no clear D. This CDR3 region has 16 residues. Trimming cost V 0 bases and J 2 bases, with 12 bases left between them. The germline V gene encodes CDR1 SGDLS and CDR2 YYNGEE. The CDR3 DNA is TGTGCCAGCAGCGTAGCTTTGCACACCGCCTACAATGAGCAGTTCTTC. This gives the protein CASSVALHTAYNEQFF.

J is TRBJ1-2 and V is TRBV13; 9 nucleotides line up with TRBD1. The CDR3 has 13 amino acids. CDR1 is PRHDT, CDR2 FYEKMQ, per germline (reference sequence). Trimming cost V 5 bases and J 6 bases; bases outside gene matches: 4. CDR3 residues: CASSGQGINGYTF. DNA of the CDR3: TGTGCCAGCAGCGGACAGGGGATTAATGGCTACACCTTC.

Only a few counts were recorded for this clone. J is TRBJ2-1 and V is TRBV7-8, with 11 bases identical to TRBD2. V dropped 5 bases and J dropped 2; count of bases not matched to a gene: 17. From germline, CDR1 is SGHVS and CDR2 FQNEAQ. The CDR3 consists of 20 residues. The CDR3, as DNA: TGTGCCAGCAGCCTACTCTCCGGGACTAGCGGCCGTCGGCCCTACAATGAGCAGTTCTTC. Protein: CASSLLSGTSGRRPYNEQFF.

This clone came up a few times. V is TRBV2 and J is TRBJ1-5, with TRBD1 as a possible D gene (6 bases). Trimming left V 8 bases short and J 6 bases short, with 17 bases between. The length of the CDR3 is 14 residues. The germline CDR1 and CDR2 sequences are SNHLY and FYNNEI. CDR3 region: CASQAKGGLQPQHF. The CDR3 bases are TGTGCCAGCCAAGCGAAGGGGGGCCTTCAGCCCCAGCATTTT.

The V call is TRBV4-1, the J call TRBJ2-7, with TRBD2 as a possible D gene (6 bases). Between the trimmed V and J ends, which lost 4 bases and 0 bases, there was a span of 19 bases. The CDR3 covers 17 residues. Germline V gives CDR1 MGHRA, CDR2 YSYEKL. The CDR3 DNA reads TGCGCCAGCAGCCTCGGGGAGGAGGGCCTAAGCTCCTACGAGCAGTACTTC. Its translation: CASSLGEEGLSSYEQYF.

This clone was seen a handful of times. DNA of the CDR3: TGTGCCAGCAGCTTAGAACAAGACACAGATACGCAGTATTTT. This sequence encodes CASSLEQDTDTQYF. V is TRBV7-9 and J is TRBJ2-3; D is unresolved. This CDR3 region has 14 residues. Germline CDR1 and CDR2: SEHNR and FQNEAQ (reference sequence). V was cut by 1 base and J by 2 bases, with 7 bases left in between.

The V and J genes are TRBV5-5 and TRBJ2-1; 10 nucleotides agree with TRBD2. Germline V gene lookup returns CDR1 SGHKS and CDR2 YYEKEE (reference sequence). V dropped 0 bases and J dropped 7; count of bases not matched to a gene: 7. The CDR3 is 16 amino acids. Written as DNA, the CDR3 is TGTGCCAGCAGCTTGGCTTCCGGACTAGCGGTAAATGAGCAGTTCTTC. Encoded protein: CASSLASGLAVNEQFF.

This clone appeared once. CDR3 in DNA: TGTGCCAGCACTAGCGGGGTCGCCAATGAGCAGTTCTTC. It translates to CASTSGVANEQFF. The chain employs TRBV9 and TRBJ2-1, with TRBD2 matching over 9 bases. V shed 6 bases and J 6 bases; nucleotides not matched to a gene: 4. The CDR3 runs 13 residues. Germline CDR1 and CDR2: SGDLS and YYNGEE.

This chain links TRBV6-4 with TRBJ2-1, with TRBD2 identical over 7 bases. The CDR3 runs 13 residues. Germline V gives CDR1 MRHNA, CDR2 SNTAGT. V shed 6 bases and J 9 bases; nucleotides not matched to a gene: 8. The CDR3 protein is CASRGPGGSEQFF. DNA for the CDR3: TGTGCCAGCAGGGGGCCGGGGGGATCTGAGCAGTTCTTC.

The rearrangement links TRBV15 to TRBJ2-2; 7 bases agree with TRBD1. The germline V gene has CDR1 LNHNV and CDR2 YYDKDF (reference sequence). The V and J ends lost 5 bases and 0 bases, in that order; junction bases with no gene match: 3. The CDR3 totals 15 residues. CDR3 DNA sequence: TGTGCCACCAGCCGGGACAGTGCGAACACCGGGGAGCTGTTTTTT. Translation gives CATSRDSANTGELFF.

V is TRBV6-5 and J is TRBJ1-4; 8 bases match TRBD1. With 6 bases clipped from V and 4 bases from J, the junction kept 4 bases outside the gene matches. There are 14 residues in the CDR3. Germline CDR1 is MNHEY and CDR2 is SVGAGI. CDR3 loop: CASRTGDSNEKLFF. In DNA, the CDR3 is TGTGCCAGCAGGACAGGGGATAGTAATGAAAAACTGTTTTTT.

The chain recombines TRBV30 with TRBJ1-6; the D gene is possibly TRBD1 (6 bases). Trimming took 5 bases from V and 7 from J, leaving 12 bases between them. From germline, CDR1 is GTSNPN and CDR2 SVGIG (reference sequence). The CDR3 sequence is 13 residues long. CDR3 nucleotides: TGTGCCTGGTCGGGGGGCCCCAATTCACCCCTCCACTTT. Protein product: CAWSGGPNSPLHF.

The chain couples TRBV5-6 to TRBJ1-2; perhaps TRBD1 as D (5 bases). The V and J ends lost 4 bases and 4 bases respectively, with 17 bases between them. This CDR3 region has 15 residues. CDR1 is SGHDT and CDR2 is YYEEEE in the germline V gene. The CDR3, as DNA: TGTGCCAGCAGCGTAGGGGCACCCCTTGGCTATGGCTACACCTTC. It translates to CASSVGAPLGYGYTF.

The chain couples TRBV5-4 to TRBJ2-1; D remains ambiguous. Germline CDR1 reads SGHNT; CDR2 reads YYREEE (reference sequence). This CDR3 has 15 amino acids. Deletions cut 0 bases from V and 8 bases from J, with 15 bases between. As DNA, the CDR3 is TGTGCCAGCAGCTTGGCCACGTTAGTACGAGATGAGCAGTTCTTC. It is translated as CASSLATLVRDEQFF.

The chain links TRBV6-6 to TRBJ2-7, with 10 bases fitting TRBD1. The CDR3 has 14 residues. Germline lookup yields CDR1 MNHNY and CDR2 SVGAGI (reference sequence). Trimming took 6 bases from V and 3 from J; bases not matched to a gene: 5. DNA for the CDR3: TGTGCCAGCAGACTGGGACAGGGGAACTACGAGCAGTACTTC. It encodes CASRLGQGNYEQYF.

V usage is TRBV7-2 and J usage is TRBJ1-4; tentatively, D is TRBD1 (5 bases). This CDR3 spans 14 amino acids. CDR1 is SGHTA and CDR2 is FQGNSA in the germline V gene. V was trimmed by 3 bases and J by 7 bases, leaving 12 bases between them. The CDR3 coding sequence is TGTGCCAGCAGCTTCCAAGGGGCGAGTGAAAAACTGTTTTTT. It yields the protein CASSFQGASEKLFF.

V and J are TRBV5-1 and TRBJ2-3; 7 bases map to TRBD2. Germline CDR1 is SGHRS and CDR2 is YFSETQ. V was pared by 9 bases and J by 3 bases, with 10 bases of the junction left unmatched. The CDR3 covers 14 residues. CDR3 in DNA: TGCGCCACCAAGGGAGGGTTTGGAACAGATACGCAGTATTTT. Its protein product is CATKGGFGTDTQYF.